Presented here are 5 T cell receptor beta chains from one specimen sequenced in a study of cytomegalovirus exposure and HLA in healthy donors. 60 Vbeta and 13 Jbeta primers were used in PCR. The protocol was immunoSEQ multiplex PCR, while the TCRdb copy is restricted to in-frame clones and leaves out a portion. The repertoire consists of under 200,000 clones, with roughly 80% occurring once and the leading ten covering about 5%. Sequenced input: PBMCs. These receptors all come from a woman aged 50 to 60 in good health and CMV-seropositive.

This clone was observed a single time. This chain links TRBV27 with TRBJ2-3, with 7 positions matching TRBD1. The CDR3 is made up of 15 amino acids. Germline CDR1 MNHEY, CDR2 SMNVEV (reference sequence). Trimming at V came to 6 bases and at J to 0 bases, leaving 6 bases not matched to a gene. The CDR3 loop reads CASSWKTGSTDTQYF. In DNA form, the CDR3 reads TGTGCCAGCAGCTGGAAGACAGGGAGCACAGATACGCAGTATTTT.

The rearrangement joins TRBV11-2 to TRBJ2-7; no firm D call. Germline CDR1 reads SGHAT; CDR2 reads FQNNGV. V lost 0 bases, J lost 0 bases, and 6 bases lay in between. This CDR3 comprises 14 residues. In DNA form, the CDR3 reads TGTGCCAGCAGCTTAGACTCCTACTCCTACGAGCAGTACTTC. It yields the protein CASSLDSYSYEQYF.

The V call is TRBV5-1, the J call TRBJ2-7; 10 bases agree with TRBD1. The CDR3 spans 16 residues. Germline assignment: CDR1 SGHRS and CDR2 YFSETQ. With 4 bases clipped from V and 2 bases from J, the junction kept 9 bases outside the gene matches. The CDR3 nucleotides read TGCGCCAGCAGCGCCGGGACAGGGGCCCTAACCTACGAGCAGTACTTC. Its translation is CASSAGTGALTYEQYF. Supplemented by reference TRBV5-1 and TRBJ2-7, the full variable domain reads KAGVTQTPRYLIKTRGQQVTLSCSPISGHRSVSWYQQTPGQGLQFLFEYFSETQRNKGNFPGRFSGRQFSNSRSEMNVSTLELGDSALYLCASSAGTGALTYEQYFGPGTRLTVT.

The chain combines TRBV5-6 with TRBJ2-3, with D possibly matching TRBD2 (6 bases). The germline CDR1 and CDR2 sequences are SGHDT and YYEEEE. CDR3 size: 12 residues. The V gene lost 2 bases and the J gene lost 5 bases, with 6 bases spanning the gap. The CDR3 reads CASSFGGDTQYF. In nucleotides, the CDR3 is TGTGCCAGCAGCTTCGGGGGAGATACGCAGTATTTT. Based on the CDR3 plus reference TRBV5-6 and TRBJ2-3, the full variable domain is DAGVTQSPTHLIKTRGQQVTLRCSPKSGHDTVSWYQQALGQGPQFIFQYYEEEERQRGNFPDRFSGHQFPNYSSELNVNALLLGDSALYLCASSFGGDTQYFGPGTRLTVL.

The chain has TRBV27 and TRBJ1-2; TRBD1 agrees at 12 bases. The CDR3 extends over 15 amino acids. Germline assignment: CDR1 MNHEY and CDR2 SMNVEV (reference sequence). After removal of 7 bases from V and 7 bases from J, the junction contained 10 bases not matched to a gene. The CDR3 region has the DNA TGTGCCAGCACCTCCGGGGGGACAGGGGGCTTTGGCTACACCTTC. This translates into CASTSGGTGGFGYTF.